Listed here are 16 T cell receptor beta chains from one sample, sequenced in a study of human T cells and chemical hapten exposure. Time point: healthy volunteer bleed at 2 weeks. Total RNA was isolated from unfractionated whole blood. TCRdb redid the calling of the RACE reads with MiXCR, one entry per CDR3 protein. The repertoire holds about 45,000 distinct CDR3 sequences, with 4% to 4.5% as singletons. Input material: whole blood. These receptor sequences come from a human donor in good health. Some clones in this sample may be carry-over from other donors' samples.

The V call is TRBV5-1, the J call TRBJ1-2; D is ambiguous. CDR1 SGHRS and CDR2 YFSETQ come from the germline V gene. V was trimmed by 5 bases and J by 4 bases, leaving 15 bases between them. CDR3 length equals 14 residues. The CDR3 DNA follows: TGCGCCAGCAGATCGGCAGGTCCCAGCTATGGCTACACCTTC. As protein: CASRSAGPSYGYTF.

Many counts were recorded for this clonotype. V and J are TRBV5-1 and TRBJ2-1; 10 nucleotides line up with TRBD2. The CDR3 covers 14 residues. Germline CDR1 SGHRS, CDR2 YFSETQ. J gave up 7 bases and V 4 bases, and 5 bases lay outside the gene matches. CDR3 region: CASSPLAGVNEQFF. The DNA for the CDR3 is TGCGCCAGCAGCCCTCTAGCGGGGGTAAATGAGCAGTTCTTC.

The table lists this clonotype with a few counts. The chain carries TRBV27 and TRBJ1-5; D gene unclear. This CDR3 contains 15 residues. Germline V gives CDR1 MNHEY, CDR2 SMNVEV (reference sequence). V was trimmed by 3 bases and J by 1 base, leaving 10 bases between them. The CDR3 region is CASSFYDQSNQPQHF. Here the CDR3 DNA reads TGTGCCAGCAGTTTTTACGACCAAAGCAATCAGCCCCAGCATTTT.

This clonotype has just a few counts. The rearrangement uses TRBV28 and TRBJ2-7; D may correspond to TRBD1 or TRBD2 (6 bases each). V lost 4 bases, J lost 2 bases, and 15 bases lay in between. Germline loops: CDR1 MDHEN, CDR2 SYDVKM. The CDR3 totals 15 residues. CDR3 protein: CASSSYSGATYEQYF. CDR3 nucleotides: TGTGCCAGCAGTTCTTATTCGGGGGCGACCTACGAGCAGTACTTC.

This clonotype has at least ten counts. The chain uses TRBV27 and TRBJ2-7; 8 bases are shared with TRBD1. The junction had 14 bases not matched to a gene; V was cut back by 8 bases and J by 5 bases. Germline V gene data show CDR1 as MNHEY and CDR2 as SMNVEV (reference sequence). CDR3 size: 15 residues. The CDR3 is CASSRPGQGSHEQYF. CDR3 bases: TGTGCCAGCTCCCGGCCCGGACAGGGATCCCACGAGCAGTACTTC.

This clonotype was observed a few times. CDR3 in amino acids: CASSVGGTSGTNPRETQYF. The CDR3 bases are TGTGCCAGCAGCGTAGGGGGGACTAGCGGGACGAACCCCCGGGAGACCCAGTACTTC. This rearrangement joins TRBV9 to TRBJ2-5; TRBD2 agrees at 13 bases. CDR3 length: 19 residues. Germline CDR1 is SGDLS and CDR2 is YYNGEE. Unmatched junction bases numbered 13, after V lost 0 bases and J lost 5 bases.

This clonotype has only a few counts. This rearrangement joins TRBV3-1 to TRBJ2-7; 12 nucleotides align to TRBD2. Germline CDR1 and CDR2: LGHDT and YNNKEL (reference sequence). V shed 2 bases, J shed 5 bases, and the junction held 7 bases outside the gene matches. The CDR3 has 16 residues. CDR3 loop: CASSQQTSGRWDEQYF. CDR3 DNA: TGTGCCAGCAGCCAACAAACTAGCGGGAGGTGGGACGAGCAGTACTTC.

This clonotype was picked up a small number of times. The genes are TRBV4-2 and TRBJ1-3; D call uncertain. Trimming left V 5 bases short and J 2 bases short, with 7 bases between. The germline V gene has CDR1 LGHNA and CDR2 YNFKEQ. The CDR3 runs to 13 residues. CDR3 residues: CASSSSPGNTIYF. The CDR3 nucleotides are TGTGCCAGCAGCTCAAGCCCTGGAAACACCATATATTTT.

This clonotype was counted at least ten times. The chain combines TRBV11-3 with TRBJ2-3; no firm D call. CDR1 SGHNT and CDR2 YENEEA come from the germline V gene. The V end lost 1 base, the J end lost 2 bases, and 10 bases lay between the germline ends. The CDR3 is 15 amino acids. CDR3 loop: CASSLVSGFTDTQYF. In nucleotides, the CDR3 is TGTGCCAGCAGCTTAGTAAGTGGATTCACAGATACGCAGTATTTT.

This clonotype was counted only a few times. The chain employs TRBV27 and TRBJ1-2; D is uncertain. The V end was cut by 2 bases, the J end by 4 bases, with 14 bases between. Germline loops: CDR1 MNHEY, CDR2 SMNVEV (reference sequence). This CDR3 has 15 amino acids. The CDR3 DNA is TGTGCCAGCAGTTTAACCAGAGATGTTCTCTATGGCTACACCTTC. It translates to CASSLTRDVLYGYTF.

To note about this clonotype: This may be a read error: a much more frequent sequence differs by one nucleotide. The chain recombines TRBV20-1 with TRBJ2-2, with 8 bases matching TRBD1. Germline loops: CDR1 DFQATT, CDR2 SNEGSKA (reference sequence). The CDR3 spans 16 residues. The CDR3 reads CSARDVEDRDTEELFF. CDR3 DNA sequence: TGCAGTGCTAGAGATGTTGAGGACAGGGACACCGAGGAGCTGTTTTTT.

Regarding this clonotype: A read error is possible here, since a much larger clone lies one base away. The rearrangement uses TRBV18 and TRBJ2-7, with 8 bases lining up with TRBD1. The CDR3 totals 14 residues. CDR1 is KGHSH, CDR2 LQKENI, per germline. Unmatched junction bases numbered 4, after V lost 0 bases and J lost 6 bases. CDR3 amino acids: CASSPPDRVSEQYF. The DNA of the CDR3 is TGTGCCAGCTCACCACCGGACAGGGTGAGCGAGCAGTACTTC.

This clonotype was counted at least ten times. The CDR3 DNA reads as TGCAGTGCTAAGCCCGGGACAGGGGGCATTGGGAATCAGCCCCAGCATTTT. It yields the protein CSAKPGTGGIGNQPQHF. The chain has TRBV20-1 and TRBJ1-5, with 12 bases lining up with TRBD1. CDR3 length: 17 residues. The V gene's germline CDR1 is DFQATT and CDR2 SNEGSKA (reference sequence). V shed 4 bases and J 4 bases; nucleotides not matched to a gene: 11.

V gene TRBV20-1 combines with J gene TRBJ1-4; D is uncertain. The CDR3 consists of 18 residues. Trimming cost V 5 bases and J 7 bases, with 29 bases left between them. Germline V gene data show CDR1 as DFQATT and CDR2 as SNEGSKA (reference sequence). The CDR3 nucleotides read TGCAGTGCTCGATCGGACGGTACTTGGGTCGCATCGGGTGAAAAACTGTTTTTT. Translated, it gives CSARSDGTWVASGEKLFF.

This clonotype came up a few times. The chain is built from TRBV20-1 and TRBJ1-2, with D maybe TRBD1 (5 bases). CDR1 DFQATT and CDR2 SNEGSKA come from the germline V gene (reference sequence). This CDR3 is built from 12 residues. Trimming took off 7 bases at V and 4 bases at J, with 13 bases between the two ends. CDR3 in DNA: TGCAGTGGGCATGTGGGGACCTATGGCTACACCTTC. It yields the protein CSGHVGTYGYTF.

This clonotype was seen repeatedly, ten times or more. This sequence joins TRBV18 and TRBJ1-4; no firm D call. The CDR3 loop spans 15 amino acids. Germline V gene sequence: CDR1 KGHSH, CDR2 LQKENI. The V gene lost 5 bases and the J gene lost 8 bases, with 18 bases spanning the gap. The CDR3 sequence: CASSFPGARREKLFF. The CDR3 DNA reads TGTGCCAGCTCATTCCCGGGAGCTCGGCGAGAAAAACTGTTTTTT.